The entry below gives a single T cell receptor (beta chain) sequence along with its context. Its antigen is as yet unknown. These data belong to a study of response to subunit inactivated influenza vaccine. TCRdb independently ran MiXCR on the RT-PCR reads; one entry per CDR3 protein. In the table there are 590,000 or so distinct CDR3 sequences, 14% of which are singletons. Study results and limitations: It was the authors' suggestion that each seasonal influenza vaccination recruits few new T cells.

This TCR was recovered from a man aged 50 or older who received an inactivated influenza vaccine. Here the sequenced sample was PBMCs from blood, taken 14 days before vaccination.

As DNA, the CDR3 is TGCGCCAGCAGTCCCGGGACAGGGTTCAATCAGCCCCAGCATTTT. It yields the protein CASSPGTGFNQPQHF. This sequence joins TRBV10-2 and TRBJ1-5, with 9 bases identical to TRBD1. The CDR3 covers 15 residues. The trim removed 5 bases at V and 3 bases at J, leaving 5 bases unmatched. Germline V lookup: CDR1 WSHSY, CDR2 SAAADI.